A selection of T cell receptor beta chains follows, all from one sample in a study of post-analysis software for immune sequencing data. TCRdb called the PCR reads again in MiXCR, with one record for every CDR3 protein. The sample holds roughly 800,000 distinct CDR3 sequences, about 27% seen once. Material for sequencing was blood. Receptors originate from a girl aged 5-17 years with multiple sclerosis. CDR3s include the opening cysteine and the closing phenylalanine or tryptophan. The D gene is left open where the match is weak. Not all rows give a size; the values are once, few, many and, for expanded clones, a class.

CDR3nt: TGTGCCAGCAGTGAGGCAGGGGGGAGTTGGTACGAGCAGTACTTC
CDR3aa: CASSEAGGSWYEQYF
d_gene: NA
j_gene: TRBJ2-7
v_gene: TRBV25-1
abundance: few

CDR3nt: TGCAGTGCTAGTCTCTTCGCAAATCATAAAGAGACCCAGTACTTC
CDR3aa: CSASLFANHKETQYF
d_gene: NA
j_gene: TRBJ2-5
v_gene: TRBV20-1
abundance: few

CDR3nt: TGTGCCAGCAGTTCCCGAATGACAGGGGGGCAGCCCCAGCATTTT
CDR3aa: CASSSRMTGGQPQHF
d_gene: TRBD1
j_gene: TRBJ1-5
v_gene: TRBV28
abundance: NA

CDR3nt: TGTGCCAGCAGCTTAACATCATGGGGGGCCTCAGATACGCAGTATTTT
CDR3aa: CASSLTSWGASDTQYF
d_gene: NA
j_gene: TRBJ2-3
v_gene: TRBV7-9
abundance: few

CDR3nt: TGTGCCAGCAGCTTTACCTACGAGCAGTACTTC
CDR3aa: CASSFTYEQYF
d_gene: NA
j_gene: TRBJ2-7
v_gene: TRBV12-3/TRBV12-4
abundance: many

CDR3nt: TGTGCCAGCAGTGAAGAGCTGGAGAGCTTCGGCTACACCTTC
CDR3aa: CASSEELESFGYTF
d_gene: NA
j_gene: TRBJ1-2
v_gene: TRBV6-1
abundance: NA

CDR3nt: TGTGCCAGCAGTTCCTATCCCGGGAGCTATGGCTACACCTTC
CDR3aa: CASSSYPGSYGYTF
d_gene: NA
j_gene: TRBJ1-2
v_gene: TRBV28
abundance: NA

CDR3nt: TGTGCCAGCAGTTTAGGGGGCAACACCGGGGGGCTGTTTTTT
CDR3aa: CASSLGGNTGGLFF
d_gene: NA
j_gene: TRBJ2-2
v_gene: TRBV12-3/TRBV12-4
abundance: NA

CDR3nt: TGTGCCAGCAGACCAGACAGGGCGTCCTCCTACGAGCAGTACTTC
CDR3aa: CASRPDRASSYEQYF
d_gene: TRBD1
j_gene: TRBJ2-7
v_gene: TRBV6-6
abundance: few

CDR3nt: TGTGCCAGCAGCCCTATTAGCGGGGGGGCCTTCAATGAGCAGTTCTTC
CDR3aa: CASSPISGGAFNEQFF
d_gene: TRBD2
j_gene: TRBJ2-1
v_gene: TRBV6-2/TRBV6-3
abundance: NA

CDR3nt: TGCAGTGCTAGGGGCAGGGGCAAATCTGGGGCCAACGTCCTGACTTTC
CDR3aa: CSARGRGKSGANVLTF
d_gene: NA
j_gene: TRBJ2-6
v_gene: TRBV20-1
abundance: few

CDR3nt: TGTGCCAGCAGTTTATTCTCGGCAGTGATCTATGGCTACACCTTC
CDR3aa: CASSLFSAVIYGYTF
d_gene: NA
j_gene: TRBJ1-2
v_gene: TRBV28
abundance: few

CDR3nt: TGCAGTGCTGCCCGAGTGGGGGCGAACACCGGGGAGCTGTTTTTT
CDR3aa: CSAARVGANTGELFF
d_gene: NA
j_gene: TRBJ2-2
v_gene: TRBV20-1
abundance: NA

CDR3nt: TGTGCCAGCAGTCCAGGGGTTAATTCTTCACCCCTCCACTTT
CDR3aa: CASSPGVNSSPLHF
d_gene: NA
j_gene: TRBJ1-6
v_gene: TRBV3-1
abundance: NA

CDR3nt: TGTGCCAGCAGTTTAGTGGGCAGCCATGTGGGCTACACCTTC
CDR3aa: CASSLVGSHVGYTF
d_gene: NA
j_gene: TRBJ1-2
v_gene: TRBV27
abundance: few

CDR3nt: TGTGCCAGCACTGGTGACACCCTAGCGGGAGGAGTGCGGACCCAGTACTTC
CDR3aa: CASTGDTLAGGVRTQYF
d_gene: TRBD2
j_gene: TRBJ2-5
v_gene: TRBV2
abundance: few

CDR3nt: TGTGCCAGCAGCCGGGGGGCGGGGATAGGAGAGACCCAGTACTTC
CDR3aa: CASSRGAGIGETQYF
d_gene: NA
j_gene: TRBJ2-5
v_gene: TRBV7-2
abundance: few

CDR3nt: TGTGCCAGCAGCTTACCGGGCGCAAAAGAGACCCAGTACTTC
CDR3aa: CASSLPGAKETQYF
d_gene: NA
j_gene: TRBJ2-5
v_gene: TRBV7-2
abundance: NA

CDR3nt: TGTGCCAGCAGTTACGGGGCCGGACTAGCCGCTGGAAACACCATATATTTT
CDR3aa: CASSYGAGLAAGNTIYF
d_gene: NA
j_gene: TRBJ1-3
v_gene: TRBV6-5
abundance: NA

CDR3nt: TGCGCCAGCAGCTTGTGGTCTAGCGGGGCGACAGAGACCCAGTACTTC
CDR3aa: CASSLWSSGATETQYF
d_gene: TRBD2
j_gene: TRBJ2-5
v_gene: TRBV5-1
abundance: NA

CDR3nt: TGTGCCGGCAGCATTAGGGACAGCACAAATGAAAAACTGTTTTTT
CDR3aa: CAGSIRDSTNEKLFF
d_gene: TRBD1
j_gene: TRBJ1-4
v_gene: TRBV9
abundance: NA

CDR3nt: TGTGCCATCAGTGAGTCCAGGCAGGGCTTTCCCGAAAAGGCTTTCTTT
CDR3aa: CAISESRQGFPEKAFF
d_gene: NA
j_gene: TRBJ1-1
v_gene: TRBV10-3
abundance: NA

CDR3nt: TGCGCCGGCAGCTTGGAAGGCCTTCGCGAGCAGTACTTC
CDR3aa: CAGSLEGLREQYF
d_gene: NA
j_gene: TRBJ2-7
v_gene: TRBV5-1
abundance: NA

CDR3nt: TGCGCCAGCAGCCTCCTAGCGGGGTCCTACAATGAGCAGTTCTTC
CDR3aa: CASSLLAGSYNEQFF
d_gene: TRBD2
j_gene: TRBJ2-1
v_gene: TRBV5-1
abundance: few

CDR3nt: TGTGCCAGCACGGGGACAGGGGGTCTCCAAGAGACCCAGTACTTC
CDR3aa: CASTGTGGLQETQYF
d_gene: TRBD1
j_gene: TRBJ2-5
v_gene: TRBV7-9
abundance: NA

CDR3nt: TGTGCCAGCAGCTTAACCAGCGGGGAGGCCGAGACCCAGTACTTC
CDR3aa: CASSLTSGEAETQYF
d_gene: TRBD2
j_gene: TRBJ2-5
v_gene: TRBV7-9
abundance: few

CDR3nt: TGTGCCAGCAGCTGGGGACAGGAAACTTACGAGCAGTACTTC
CDR3aa: CASSWGQETYEQYF
d_gene: TRBD1
j_gene: TRBJ2-7
v_gene: TRBV11-2
abundance: NA

CDR3nt: TGCGCCAGCAGGTCTCGGGGGGGCCTGGAGACCCAGTACTTC
CDR3aa: CASRSRGGLETQYF
d_gene: TRBD2
j_gene: TRBJ2-5
v_gene: TRBV5-1
abundance: few

CDR3nt: TGCAGTGCTAGGGAAGGGGGCCCGGGGGGCAATCAGCCCCAGCATTTT
CDR3aa: CSAREGGPGGNQPQHF
d_gene: TRBD1
j_gene: TRBJ1-5
v_gene: TRBV20-1
abundance: NA

CDR3nt: TGCAGCGTGAAGACCCCGGAGCAGTACTTC
CDR3aa: CSVKTPEQYF
d_gene: NA
j_gene: TRBJ2-7
v_gene: TRBV29-1
abundance: many

CDR3nt: TGTGCCAGCAGACAACCCCCGATGGCAGATTACTATAATTCACCCCTCCACTTT
CDR3aa: CASRQPPMADYYNSPLHF
d_gene: NA
j_gene: TRBJ1-6
v_gene: TRBV6-1
abundance: few

CDR3nt: TGTGCCAGCAGCTTACGTCCCCCGACAGCCACTCCAACTAATGAAAAACTGTTTTTT
CDR3aa: CASSLRPPTATPTNEKLFF
d_gene: NA
j_gene: TRBJ1-4
v_gene: TRBV11-2
abundance: NA

CDR3nt: TGTGCCATCAAAGACCAGACTAGCGGGAGTGGACATGAGCAGTTCTTC
CDR3aa: CAIKDQTSGSGHEQFF
d_gene: TRBD2
j_gene: TRBJ2-1
v_gene: TRBV10-3
abundance: few

CDR3nt: TGTGCCAGCAGTTCCACACCACCGGGACTCGTAACGGGTTATGAGCAGTTCTTC
CDR3aa: CASSSTPPGLVTGYEQFF
d_gene: NA
j_gene: TRBJ2-1
v_gene: TRBV27
abundance: few

CDR3nt: TGTGCCAGCAGTCCGAACCCTCTGGGAGGGGGCTCCTACGAGCAGTACTTC
CDR3aa: CASSPNPLGGGSYEQYF
d_gene: NA
j_gene: TRBJ2-7
v_gene: TRBV28
abundance: few

CDR3nt: TGTGCCAGCGGAGGGGGGCCGAACAATGAGCAGTTCTTC
CDR3aa: CASGGGPNNEQFF
d_gene: NA
j_gene: TRBJ2-1
v_gene: TRBV11-2
abundance: once

CDR3nt: TGCAGTGCTAGGCCTACCGGGACAGCTAAAGCTTTCTTT
CDR3aa: CSARPTGTAKAFF
d_gene: TRBD1
j_gene: TRBJ1-1
v_gene: TRBV20-1
abundance: NA

CDR3nt: TGTGCCAGCAGCAGCTTTTCCGGGCGGGGCACAGATACGCAGTATTTT
CDR3aa: CASSSFSGRGTDTQYF
d_gene: NA
j_gene: TRBJ2-3
v_gene: TRBV7-2
abundance: NA

CDR3nt: TGTGCCAGCAGCTCCGAGGGGCTAGCGGTATGGGCCCAGTACTTC
CDR3aa: CASSSEGLAVWAQYF
d_gene: TRBD2
j_gene: TRBJ2-5
v_gene: TRBV7-6
abundance: many

CDR3nt: TGTGCCAGCAGCGTAGACAGGGGGCAAGGCCGCGAGCAGTACTTC
CDR3aa: CASSVDRGQGREQYF
d_gene: TRBD1
j_gene: TRBJ2-7
v_gene: TRBV7-2
abundance: few

CDR3nt: TGCAGCTCGTCAACGGGGGATGGCTACACCTTC
CDR3aa: CSSSTGDGYTF
d_gene: NA
j_gene: TRBJ1-2
v_gene: TRBV29-1
abundance: NA

CDR3nt: TGTGCCAGCAGCGTCCGGACAGGGGAGGGTGAAAAACTGTTTTTT
CDR3aa: CASSVRTGEGEKLFF
d_gene: TRBD1
j_gene: TRBJ1-4
v_gene: TRBV7-2
abundance: few

CDR3nt: TGTGCCAGCAGTGTGGGGGGGACTAGCGAGCAGTTCTTC
CDR3aa: CASSVGGTSEQFF
d_gene: TRBD2
j_gene: TRBJ2-1
v_gene: TRBV25-1
abundance: few

CDR3nt: TGCAGTGGCAGACTAGCGAGCTCCTACGAGCAGTACTTC
CDR3aa: CSGRLASSYEQYF
d_gene: TRBD2
j_gene: TRBJ2-7
v_gene: TRBV20-1
abundance: NA

CDR3nt: TGTGCCAGCAGTCGCCCGAAGGGGGGACTAATTAGAGGGGGGAGCTCCTACAATGAGCAGTTCTTC
CDR3aa: CASSRPKGGLIRGGSSYNEQFF
d_gene: NA
j_gene: TRBJ2-1
v_gene: TRBV12-3/TRBV12-4
abundance: NA

CDR3nt: TGTGCCAGCAGGGGTGGAAGCCCCTACGAGCAGTACTTC
CDR3aa: CASRGGSPYEQYF
d_gene: NA
j_gene: TRBJ2-7
v_gene: TRBV12-3/TRBV12-4
abundance: NA

CDR3nt: TGTGCCAGCAGTTTATGGATAGCGGGAGGGGCCAAAAACATTCAGTACTTC
CDR3aa: CASSLWIAGGAKNIQYF
d_gene: TRBD2
j_gene: TRBJ2-4
v_gene: TRBV28
abundance: NA

CDR3nt: TGCGCCAGCAGCCAAGGCTCAGGAGGCTCCTACGAGCAGTACTTC
CDR3aa: CASSQGSGGSYEQYF
d_gene: NA
j_gene: TRBJ2-7
v_gene: TRBV4-3
abundance: few

CDR3nt: TGTGCCAGCAGCCCGACACCGGGACAGGCCTCACCTGGGGCCAACGTCCTGACTTTC
CDR3aa: CASSPTPGQASPGANVLTF
d_gene: TRBD1
j_gene: TRBJ2-6
v_gene: TRBV4-2
abundance: few

CDR3nt: TGTGCCAGCAGACCTGGGGACAGGTACTCGAATGAGCAGTTCTTC
CDR3aa: CASRPGDRYSNEQFF
d_gene: TRBD1
j_gene: TRBJ2-1
v_gene: TRBV6-2/TRBV6-3
abundance: NA

CDR3nt: TGTGCCAGCAGTTTACTCCTTCGCTACGAGCAGTACTTC
CDR3aa: CASSLLLRYEQYF
d_gene: NA
j_gene: TRBJ2-7
v_gene: TRBV28
abundance: NA

CDR3nt: TGTGCCAGCAGCTCGATGGACAGGCGTCGCGCCGGGGAGCTGTTTTTT
CDR3aa: CASSSMDRRRAGELFF
d_gene: TRBD1
j_gene: TRBJ2-2
v_gene: TRBV7-9
abundance: NA

CDR3nt: TGTGCCAGCAGTCAGCCCATTGGGAAGGTCTACGAGCAGTACTTC
CDR3aa: CASSQPIGKVYEQYF
d_gene: NA
j_gene: TRBJ2-7
v_gene: TRBV28
abundance: NA

CDR3nt: TGTGCCAGCAGCTCCAGGTACAATGAGCAGTTCTTC
CDR3aa: CASSSRYNEQFF
d_gene: NA
j_gene: TRBJ2-1
v_gene: TRBV7-2
abundance: many

CDR3nt: TGTGCCAGCAGTCCACAGGGTCGGGAGGGAGGCTACACCTTC
CDR3aa: CASSPQGREGGYTF
d_gene: NA
j_gene: TRBJ1-2
v_gene: TRBV12-3/TRBV12-4
abundance: few